Listed here is a single TCR beta chain. Antigen specificity is unknown. Germline loops: CDR1 SGHNT, CDR2 YYREEE (reference sequence). Trimming took 0 bases from V and 5 from J; bases not matched to a gene: 4. CDR3 length: 14 residues. Treatment noted: roughly 10-day PBMC culture with coronavirus spike peptide pools or control peptides (ViraFEST assay). CD4+ T lymphocytes from the unexposed donor were collected before the COVID-19 pandemic (2011-2018). Peptide-pool expansion of antigen-specific T cells preceded TCR sequencing in ViraFEST. Negative selection enriched CD4+ T cells from cultures at more than 9 days. Cultured CD4+ T cell DNA was sequenced using the Oncomine TCR Beta short-read assay. The source of extracted genomic DNA was cultured CD4+ T cells. TCRdb redid the calling of the PCR reads with MiXCR, one entry per CDR3 protein. The sample contains about 8,100 distinct CDR3 sequences, about 32% of which appear only once.

These data come from a study of vaccination and CD4 T cells after COVID-19. On the study more broadly: Researchers treated cells with overlapping spike peptides taken from SARS-CoV-2, HCoV-NL63, HCoV-OC43 and HCoV-229E. Overall study results and limits: Spike mono-reactivity was the property of 304 of 307 vaccine-specific clones in convalescent patients.

V and J are TRBV5-4 and TRBJ1-1; 7 bases align to TRBD1. The specimen sequenced was CD4+ T cells from blood, cultured in vitro. The clonotype comes from a human donor in good health. The CDR3 bases are TGTGCCAGCAGCTTGGTTCCAGGGGGAACTGAAGCTTTCTTT. Its protein is CASSLVPGGTEAFF.